A single sample is the source of the 30 T cell receptor beta chains below, sequenced in a study of blood T cell repertoires in COVID-19. Here immunoSEQ multiplex PCR was the method, and the copy in TCRdb shows in-frame clones only, minus some. The data hold a few hundred thousand clones, with approximately 85% observed a single time. Sequenced: peripheral blood. The origin of the receptors is a woman in her sixties or seventies with acute or convalescent COVID-19.

V gene TRBV6-5 combines with J gene TRBJ1-2; perhaps TRBD1 as D (6 bases). CDR3 length: 14 amino acids. Trimming pared 7 bases from V and 2 bases from J, leaving 14 bases between. Per germline, CDR1 MNHEY and CDR2 SVGAGI. CDR3 amino acids: CASKRTDLNYGYTF. The CDR3 DNA follows: TGTGCCAGCAAAAGGACAGACCTCAACTATGGCTACACCTTC.

V is TRBV12-5 and J is TRBJ2-7; maybe TRBD1 (6 bases). This CDR3 contains 13 residues. Per the germline V gene, CDR1 is LGHNT and CDR2 is FRNRAP. V lost 4 bases, J lost 5 bases, and 12 bases lay in between. CDR3 sequence: CASGSGVRDEQYF. The CDR3 DNA reads TGTGCTAGTGGTTCAGGGGTTCGCGACGAGCAGTACTTC.

The gene calls are TRBV19 and TRBJ1-2; TRBD1 matches 10 bases. This CDR3 has 16 amino acids. Germline assignment: CDR1 LNHDA and CDR2 SQIVND (reference sequence). J gave up 4 bases and V 5 bases, and 10 bases lay outside the gene matches. The CDR3 sequence: CASSDGTGASLYGYTF. The CDR3 DNA is TGTGCCAGTAGTGATGGGACAGGGGCTTCTCTCTATGGCTACACCTTC.

The rearrangement links TRBV2 to TRBJ1-5, with no clear D. Trimming left V 3 bases short and J 0 bases short, with 12 bases between. There are 16 residues in the CDR3. Germline assignment: CDR1 SNHLY and CDR2 FYNNEI. The CDR3 sequence is CASSDGRGYSNQPQHF. CDR3 DNA: TGTGCCAGCAGTGACGGTCGGGGATATAGCAATCAGCCCCAGCATTTT.

V is TRBV12-3 or TRBV12-4 and J is TRBJ1-2; 9 nucleotides align to TRBD1. V lost 5 bases to trimming and J lost 6 bases; unmatched junction nucleotides: 4. The CDR3 runs to 13 residues. The DNA of the CDR3 is TGTGCCAGCAGTGAGGGACAGGGTCATGGCTACACCTTC. This sequence encodes CASSEGQGHGYTF.

The rearrangement links TRBV9 to TRBJ1-2; D gene uncertain. CDR3 length: 17 residues. The germline gives CDR1 SGDLS, CDR2 YYNGEE. Trimming stripped 3 bases from V and 2 bases from J, with 20 bases between. CDR3 region: CASSGSQGRLTNYGYTF. CDR3 nucleotide sequence: TGTGCCAGCAGCGGATCACAAGGCCGACTGACGAACTATGGCTACACCTTC.

The V gene is TRBV18, the J gene TRBJ1-2, with D possibly being TRBD1 (5 bases). V shed 0 bases and J shed 2 bases, with 13 bases lying between them. Germline CDR1 is KGHSH and CDR2 is LQKENI. This CDR3 has 16 amino acids. The CDR3 sequence is CASSPPRGDANYGYTF. The CDR3 DNA follows: TGTGCCAGCTCACCACCGCGCGGGGACGCGAACTATGGCTACACCTTC.

The chain couples TRBV18 to TRBJ1-4; D remains ambiguous. Trimming took off 3 bases at V and 6 bases at J, with 8 bases between the two ends. In germline, CDR1 is KGHSH, CDR2 LQKENI. This CDR3 is built from 13 residues. The CDR3 DNA reads as TGTGCCAGCTCACCGGGGAGGGATGAAAAACTGTTTTTT. Translating it yields CASSPGRDEKLFF.

V is TRBV7-9 and J is TRBJ1-1; 8 bases align to TRBD1. Germline loops: CDR1 SEHNR, CDR2 FQNEAQ (reference sequence). The CDR3 covers 14 residues. V shed 5 bases and J 2 bases; nucleotides not matched to a gene: 4. The CDR3 spells CASSATGGNTEAFF. The CDR3 coding sequence is TGTGCCAGCAGCGCTACAGGGGGAAACACTGAAGCTTTCTTT.

The gene calls are TRBV18 and TRBJ1-4, with D possibly TRBD1 on 6 matching bases. The CDR3 spans 13 residues. Germline loops: CDR1 KGHSH, CDR2 LQKENI. Trimming shortened V by 3 bases and J by 8 bases, and 10 bases separated the two germline ends. The CDR3, as DNA: TGTGCCAGCTCACCGCAGGGACAAGAAAAACTGTTTTTT. The encoded protein is CASSPQGQEKLFF.

The chain links TRBV5-1 to TRBJ1-2; the match to TRBD1 covers 10 bases. Unmatched junction bases numbered 3, after V lost 0 bases and J lost 4 bases. This CDR3 contains 15 residues. Germline CDR1 and CDR2: SGHRS and YFSETQ. The CDR3 DNA reads as TGCGCCAGCAGCTTGGCCGGACAGGGGGTCTATGGCTACACCTTC. Translation: CASSLAGQGVYGYTF.

This sequence joins TRBV14 and TRBJ1-1, with D unclear. V was clipped by 1 base and J by 0 bases, with 15 bases between them. This CDR3 region has 17 residues. The germline V gene encodes CDR1 SGHDN and CDR2 FVKESK. The CDR3 DNA follows: TGTGCCAGCAGCCAAGTAGGCGGCGCGAATTTGAACACTGAAGCTTTCTTT. Its protein is CASSQVGGANLNTEAFF.

This CDR3 is CAWSVKRSSYNEQFF. Here the CDR3 DNA reads TGTGCCTGGAGTGTAAAACGTAGCTCCTACAATGAGCAGTTCTTC. The chain links TRBV30 to TRBJ2-1; D unresolved. The V and J ends lost 0 bases and 0 bases respectively, with 9 bases between them. Germline-derived CDR1 and CDR2 are GTSNPN and SVGIG (reference sequence). The CDR3 covers 15 residues. Full variable domain (remainder filled in from reference TRBV30 and TRBJ2-1): SQTIHQWPATLVQPVGSPLSLECTVEGTSNPNLYWYRQAAGRGLQLLFYSVGIGQISSEVPQNLSASRPQDRQFILSSKKLLLSDSGFYLCAWSVKRSSYNEQFFGPGTRLTVL.

The rearrangement uses TRBV6-1 and TRBJ1-2; 9 bases map to TRBD1. V shed 6 bases, J shed 2 bases, and the junction held 10 bases outside the gene matches. This CDR3 is built from 16 residues. In germline, CDR1 is MNHNS, CDR2 SASEGT. The CDR3 loop is CASRELPGTGNYGYTF. Written as DNA, the CDR3 is TGTGCCAGCAGAGAACTTCCCGGGACAGGGAACTATGGCTACACCTTC.

This clone was seen just once. V and J are TRBV5-1 and TRBJ2-3, with D hard to call. The CDR3 is 14 residues long. The germline gives CDR1 SGHRS, CDR2 YFSETQ. V was trimmed by 0 bases and J by 1 base, leaving 6 bases between them. As DNA, the CDR3 is TGCGCCAGCAGCTTGGAGCCTGGCACAGATACGCAGTATTTT. Encoded protein: CASSLEPGTDTQYF.

This chain connects TRBV27 to TRBJ2-7; D may be TRBD2 (6 bases). CDR3 length: 15 residues. Deletions cut 2 bases from V and 3 bases from J, with 14 bases between. Germline V lookup: CDR1 MNHEY, CDR2 SMNVEV (reference sequence). CDR3 sequence reads: CASSLKEGWGYEQYF. The CDR3 DNA sequence: TGTGCCAGCAGTTTAAAGGAGGGGTGGGGCTACGAGCAGTACTTC.

The rearrangement joins TRBV5-1 to TRBJ2-7; 9 bases map to TRBD1. V gave up 4 bases and J gave up 1 base; unmatched junction bases: 12. The CDR3 spans 17 residues. The germline gives CDR1 SGHRS, CDR2 YFSETQ. The CDR3 region has the DNA TGCGCCAGCAGCCCCGACAGGGGGAACATTATATCCTACGAGCAGTACTTC. This sequence encodes CASSPDRGNIISYEQYF. The whole variable domain, remainder taken from reference TRBV5-1 and TRBJ2-7, is KAGVTQTPRYLIKTRGQQVTLSCSPISGHRSVSWYQQTPGQGLQFLFEYFSETQRNKGNFPGRFSGRQFSNSRSEMNVSTLELGDSALYLCASSPDRGNIISYEQYFGPGTRLTVT.

The V and J genes are TRBV2 and TRBJ1-1; 8 bases fit TRBD1. CDR3 length: 11 residues. V trimming: 11 bases; J trimming: 6 bases; junction bases outside the gene matches: 5. Germline CDR1 and CDR2: SNHLY and FYNNEI. The CDR3 protein is CAVLDRAEAFF. CDR3 DNA sequence: TGTGCCGTATTGGACAGGGCTGAAGCTTTCTTT.

The chain uses TRBV5-6 and TRBJ1-4; the D gene is possibly TRBD1 (6 bases). The CDR3 consists of 15 residues. The germline V gene has CDR1 SGHDT and CDR2 YYEEEE. V lost 2 bases, J lost 7 bases, and 15 bases lay in between. The chain's CDR3 is CASSLQGKGSEKLFF. In nucleotides, the CDR3 is TGTGCCAGCAGCTTACAGGGAAAAGGAAGTGAAAAACTGTTTTTT.

This clone was seen more than once but under ten times. The rearrangement uses TRBV2 and TRBJ2-7, with 7 bases aligning to TRBD2. The CDR3 is made up of 13 amino acids. In germline, CDR1 is SNHLY, CDR2 FYNNEI. V lost 6 bases, J lost 2 bases, and 4 bases stayed unmatched. CDR3: CASRGGRPYEQYF. Here the CDR3 DNA reads TGTGCCAGCAGGGGAGGGAGACCCTACGAGCAGTACTTC.

This sequence joins TRBV30 and TRBJ2-2; 11 positions agree with TRBD1. V lost 5 bases, J lost 5 bases, and 4 bases stayed unmatched. The CDR3 covers 14 residues. Looked up from germline, CDR1 is GTSNPN and CDR2 is SVGIG (reference sequence). The CDR3 region is CAWRTGGTTGELFF. The DNA of the CDR3 is TGTGCCTGGCGGACAGGGGGCACTACCGGGGAGCTGTTTTTT.

The gene calls are TRBV5-5 and TRBJ2-7, with a possible D match to TRBD1 (6 bases). This CDR3 comprises 13 residues. The V end lost 4 bases, the J end lost 3 bases, and 11 bases lay between the germline ends. Germline CDR1 is SGHKS and CDR2 is YYEKEE (reference sequence). The CDR3 region is CASSPDRYYEQYF. CDR3 sequence (DNA): TGTGCCAGCAGCCCCGACAGGTACTACGAGCAGTACTTC.

The V gene is TRBV6-5, the J gene TRBJ1-1, with TRBD1 identical over 9 bases. Germline CDR1 and CDR2: MNHEY and SVGAGI. The CDR3 totals 14 residues. The V segment lost 6 bases and the J segment 4 bases; nucleotides outside the gene matches: 6. The CDR3 is CASRRTGAGTEAFF. CDR3 sequence (DNA): TGTGCCAGCAGGAGGACAGGGGCGGGCACTGAAGCTTTCTTT.

CDR3 amino acids: CASSLTGAGANVLTF. CDR3 nucleotide sequence: TGTGCCAGCAGTCTTACAGGGGCCGGGGCCAACGTCCTGACTTTC. J is TRBJ2-6 and V is TRBV2, with TRBD1 identical over 7 bases. The CDR3 is 15 amino acids. CDR1 SNHLY and CDR2 FYNNEI come from the germline V gene. J was trimmed by 4 bases and V by 5 bases; bases with no gene match: 5. Combining the CDR3 with reference TRBV2 and TRBJ2-6 gives the whole variable domain EPEVTQTPSHQVTQMGQEVILRCVPISNHLYFYWYRQILGQKVEFLVSFYNNEISEKSEIFDDQFSVERPDGSNFTLKIRSTKLEDSAMYFCASSLTGAGANVLTFGAGSRLTVL.

The V call is TRBV14, the J call TRBJ2-3, with 13 bases that match TRBD2. Trimming took 1 base from V and 4 from J; bases not matched to a gene: 5. CDR3 size: 17 residues. Germline V gives CDR1 SGHDN, CDR2 FVKESK. The CDR3 sequence: CASSQAATSGGPDTQYF. CDR3 nucleotide sequence: TGTGCCAGCAGCCAAGCCGCGACTAGCGGGGGGCCAGATACGCAGTATTTT.

The CDR3 spells CASSILGDSSYNEQFF. Here the CDR3 DNA reads TGTGCCAGTAGTATCCTAGGGGATAGCTCCTACAATGAGCAGTTCTTC. The V call is TRBV19, the J call TRBJ2-1, with D maybe TRBD1 (5 bases). The germline V gene has CDR1 LNHDA and CDR2 SQIVND (reference sequence). V shed 3 bases and J shed 0 bases, with 12 bases lying between them. The CDR3 length is 16 residues. Filled out from reference TRBV19 and TRBJ2-1, the complete variable domain reads DGGITQSPKYLFRKEGQNVTLSCEQNLNHDAMYWYRQDPGQGLRLIYYSQIVNDFQKGDIAEGYSVSREKKESFPLTVTSAQKNPTAFYLCASSILGDSSYNEQFFGPGTRLTVL.

The rearrangement uses TRBV7-9 and TRBJ1-1; D remains unclear. The germline gives CDR1 SEHNR, CDR2 FQNEAQ (reference sequence). The CDR3 is 16 residues long. V lost 1 base and J lost 5, with 17 bases in between. Here the CDR3 DNA reads TGTGCCAGCAGCTTAGATTTGCGGCTGCTAAGAACTGAAGCTTTCTTT. This codes for CASSLDLRLLRTEAFF.

The chain links TRBV5-4 to TRBJ2-1; a weak D match, TRBD2 (5 bases). CDR3 length: 12 residues. The V end was cut by 6 bases, the J end by 15 bases, with 19 bases between. Germline CDR1 is SGHNT and CDR2 is YYREEE (reference sequence). The CDR3 protein is CASTPAPERPFF. The CDR3 DNA reads TGTGCCAGCACCCCGGCCCCGGAGCGGCCGTTCTTC.

The chain combines TRBV3-1 (or the pseudogene TRBV3-2) with TRBJ1-2; D is perhaps TRBD1 (5 bases). CDR3 length: 14 residues. V was trimmed by 6 bases and J by 2 bases, leaving 13 bases between them. Germline V lookup: CDR1 LGHDT, CDR2 YNNKEL (reference sequence). The CDR3 loop is CASSRSSGNYGYTF. The CDR3 DNA reads TGTGCCAGCAGTCGATCCTCAGGGAACTATGGCTACACCTTC.

The chain recombines TRBV19 with TRBJ1-2; 8 bases line up with TRBD1. V lost 7 bases, J lost 6 bases, and 10 bases stayed unmatched. The CDR3 runs 14 residues. Germline CDR1 reads LNHDA; CDR2 reads SQIVND (reference sequence). The CDR3 sequence is CASTQGDRWNGYTF. The CDR3, as DNA: TGTGCCAGTACCCAGGGGGACAGGTGGAATGGCTACACCTTC.